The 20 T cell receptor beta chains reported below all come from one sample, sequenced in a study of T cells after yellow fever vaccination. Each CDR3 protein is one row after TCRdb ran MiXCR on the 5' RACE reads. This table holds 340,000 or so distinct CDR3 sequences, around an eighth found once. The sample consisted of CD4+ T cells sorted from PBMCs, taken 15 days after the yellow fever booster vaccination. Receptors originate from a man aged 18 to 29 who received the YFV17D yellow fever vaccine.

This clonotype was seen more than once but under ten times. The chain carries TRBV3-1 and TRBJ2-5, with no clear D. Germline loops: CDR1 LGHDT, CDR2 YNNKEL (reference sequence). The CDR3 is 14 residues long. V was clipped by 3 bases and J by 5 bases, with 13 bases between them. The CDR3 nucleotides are TGTGCCAGCAGCCATCGTATAGGGCGCGAGACCCAGTACTTC. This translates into CASSHRIGRETQYF.

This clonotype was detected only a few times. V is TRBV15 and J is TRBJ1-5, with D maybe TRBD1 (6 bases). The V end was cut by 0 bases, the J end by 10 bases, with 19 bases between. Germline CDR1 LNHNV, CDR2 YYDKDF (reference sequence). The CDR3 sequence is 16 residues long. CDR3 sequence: CATSRDNEDSGAPQHF. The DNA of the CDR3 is TGTGCCACCAGCAGAGATAACGAGGACAGTGGAGCTCCCCAGCATTTT.

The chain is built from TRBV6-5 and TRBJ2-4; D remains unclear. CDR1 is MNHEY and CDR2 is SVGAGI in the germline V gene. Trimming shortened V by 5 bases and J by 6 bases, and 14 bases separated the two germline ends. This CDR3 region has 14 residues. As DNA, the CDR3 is TGTGCCAGCAGTCCCTACACCTTGGGAAACATTCAGTACTTC. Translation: CASSPYTLGNIQYF.

The CDR3 is CASGGQEPIRETQYF. The DNA of the CDR3 is TGTGCCAGCGGGGGACAGGAACCCATTCGGGAGACCCAGTACTTC. The rearrangement joins TRBV28 to TRBJ2-5; TRBD1 agrees at 8 bases. This CDR3 is 15 amino acids long. With V trimmed by 8 bases and J by 5 bases, 13 bases remained unmatched. Germline V gives CDR1 MDHEN, CDR2 SYDVKM.

In DNA, the CDR3 is TGTGCCAGCAAGCCCGGGGGGGCCTACAATGAGCAGTTCTTC. Encoded protein: CASKPGGAYNEQFF. This chain links TRBV7-2 with TRBJ2-1; 8 bases match TRBD2. The CDR3 totals 14 residues. The J segment lost 2 bases and the V segment lost 7 bases, leaving 4 bases of the junction unmatched. CDR1 and CDR2 from the germline V gene are SGHTA and FQGNSA.

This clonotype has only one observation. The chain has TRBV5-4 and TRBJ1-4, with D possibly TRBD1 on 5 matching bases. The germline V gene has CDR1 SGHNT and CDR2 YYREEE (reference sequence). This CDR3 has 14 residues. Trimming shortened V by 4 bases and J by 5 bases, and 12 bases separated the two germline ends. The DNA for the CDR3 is TGTGCCAGCAGCAAACGGGACGCCAATGAAAAACTGTTTTTT. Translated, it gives CASSKRDANEKLFF.

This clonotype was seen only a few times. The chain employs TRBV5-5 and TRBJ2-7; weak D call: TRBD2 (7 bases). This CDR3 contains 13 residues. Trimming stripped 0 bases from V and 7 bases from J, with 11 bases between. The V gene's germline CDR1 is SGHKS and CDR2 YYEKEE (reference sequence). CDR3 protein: CASSLAGGQEQYV. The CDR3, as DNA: TGTGCCAGCAGCTTGGCGGGGGGCCAGGAGCAGTACGTC.

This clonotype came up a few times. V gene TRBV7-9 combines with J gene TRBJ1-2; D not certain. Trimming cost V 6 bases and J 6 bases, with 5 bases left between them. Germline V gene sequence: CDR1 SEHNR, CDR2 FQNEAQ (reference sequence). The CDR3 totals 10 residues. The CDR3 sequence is CASSRDGYTF. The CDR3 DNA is TGTGCCAGCAGTCGGGATGGCTACACCTTC.

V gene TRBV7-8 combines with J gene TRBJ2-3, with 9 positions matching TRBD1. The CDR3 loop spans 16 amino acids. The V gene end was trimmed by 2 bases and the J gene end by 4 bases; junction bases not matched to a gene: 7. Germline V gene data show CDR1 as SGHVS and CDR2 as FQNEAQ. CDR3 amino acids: CASSLIGTGPSDTQYF. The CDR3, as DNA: TGTGCCAGCAGCTTAATAGGGACAGGGCCCTCAGATACGCAGTATTTT.

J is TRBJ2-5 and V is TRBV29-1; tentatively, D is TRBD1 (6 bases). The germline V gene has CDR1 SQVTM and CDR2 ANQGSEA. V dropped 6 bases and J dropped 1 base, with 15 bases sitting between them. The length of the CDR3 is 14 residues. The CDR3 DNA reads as TGCAGCGTCTCCCAAGGCAGGGGCCAAGAGACCCAGTACTTC. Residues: CSVSQGRGQETQYF.

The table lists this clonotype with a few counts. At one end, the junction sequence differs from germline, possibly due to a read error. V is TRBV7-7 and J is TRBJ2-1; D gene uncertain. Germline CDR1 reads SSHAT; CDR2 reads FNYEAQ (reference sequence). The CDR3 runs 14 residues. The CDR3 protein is CASSPTTSYNEQFF. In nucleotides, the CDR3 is TGTGCTAGCAGCCCGACAACCTCCTACAATGAGCAGTTCTTC.

CDR3 DNA: TGTGCCAGCTCACCCCCCCGGGACAGGGGCTGGGAGACCCAGTACTTC. Its translation: CASSPPRDRGWETQYF. The chain couples TRBV18 to TRBJ2-5, with 10 bases that match TRBD1. Germline V gene sequence: CDR1 KGHSH, CDR2 LQKENI. Trimming at V came to 3 bases and at J to 5 bases, leaving 9 bases not matched to a gene. The CDR3 sequence is 16 residues long.

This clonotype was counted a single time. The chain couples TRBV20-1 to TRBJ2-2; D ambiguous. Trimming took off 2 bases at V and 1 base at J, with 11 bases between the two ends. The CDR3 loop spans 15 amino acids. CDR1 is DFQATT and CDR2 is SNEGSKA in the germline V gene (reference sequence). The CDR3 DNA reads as TGCAGTGCTAGACACCAAGGCGGGAACACCGGGGAGCTGTTTTTT. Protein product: CSARHQGGNTGELFF.

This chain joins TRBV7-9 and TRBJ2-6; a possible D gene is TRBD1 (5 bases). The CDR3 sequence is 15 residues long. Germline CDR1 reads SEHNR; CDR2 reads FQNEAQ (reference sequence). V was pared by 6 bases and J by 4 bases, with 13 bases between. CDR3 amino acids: CASSPPGNGANVLTF. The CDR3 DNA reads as TGTGCCAGCAGTCCTCCAGGGAACGGGGCCAACGTCCTGACTTTC.

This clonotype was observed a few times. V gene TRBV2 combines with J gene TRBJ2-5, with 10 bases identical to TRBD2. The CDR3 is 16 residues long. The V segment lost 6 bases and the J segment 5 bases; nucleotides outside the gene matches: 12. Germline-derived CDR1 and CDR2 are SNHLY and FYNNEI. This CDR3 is CASSETSGVMGETQYF. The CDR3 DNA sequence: TGTGCCAGCAGCGAAACTAGCGGGGTGATGGGCGAGACCCAGTACTTC.

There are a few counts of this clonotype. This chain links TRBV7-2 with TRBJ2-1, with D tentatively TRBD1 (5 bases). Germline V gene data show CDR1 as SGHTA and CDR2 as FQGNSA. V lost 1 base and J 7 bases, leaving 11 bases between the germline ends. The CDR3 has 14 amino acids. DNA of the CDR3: TGTGCCAGCAGCTTAGTTTCAGGGAAGAATGAGCAGTTCTTC. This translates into CASSLVSGKNEQFF.

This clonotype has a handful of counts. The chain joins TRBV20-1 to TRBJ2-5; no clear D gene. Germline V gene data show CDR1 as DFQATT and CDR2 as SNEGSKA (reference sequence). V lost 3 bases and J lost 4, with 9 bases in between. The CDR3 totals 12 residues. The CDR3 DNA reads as TGCAGTGCTAGGGATTTTCGAGAGACCCAGTACTTC. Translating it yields CSARDFRETQYF.

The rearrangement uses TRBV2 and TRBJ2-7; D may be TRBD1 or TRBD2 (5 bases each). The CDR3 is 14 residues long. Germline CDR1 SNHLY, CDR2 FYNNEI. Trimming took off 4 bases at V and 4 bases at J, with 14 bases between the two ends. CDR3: CASSGGITPYEQYV. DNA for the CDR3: TGTGCCAGCAGTGGGGGGATAACTCCTTACGAGCAGTACGTC.

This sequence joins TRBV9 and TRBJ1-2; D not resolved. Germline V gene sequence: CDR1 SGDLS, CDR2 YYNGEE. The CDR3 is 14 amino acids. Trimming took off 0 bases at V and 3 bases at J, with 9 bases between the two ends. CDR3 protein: CASSVDVGDYGYTF. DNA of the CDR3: TGTGCCAGCAGCGTAGACGTCGGAGACTATGGCTACACCTTC. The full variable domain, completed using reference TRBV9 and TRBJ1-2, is DSGVTQTPKHLITATGQRVTLRCSPRSGDLSVYWYQQSLDQGLQFLIQYYNGEERAKGNILERFSAQQFPDLHSELNLSSLELGDSALYFCASSVDVGDYGYTFGSGTRLTVV.

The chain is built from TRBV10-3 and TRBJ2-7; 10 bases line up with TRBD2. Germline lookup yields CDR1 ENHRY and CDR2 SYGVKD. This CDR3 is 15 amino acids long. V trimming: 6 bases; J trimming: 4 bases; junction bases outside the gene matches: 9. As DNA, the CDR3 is TGTGCCATCAGGTCTGATAGCGGGGGGAGTTACGAGCAGTACGTC. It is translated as CAIRSDSGGSYEQYV.